Described below is a single T cell receptor (beta chain) sequence and its context. Its antigen is currently unknown. PCR primers comprised 60 Vbeta and 13 Jbeta primers. Clones were sequenced by immunoSEQ multiplex PCR, and TCRdb holds only the in-frame ones, with some missing. The sample contains roughly 50,000 clones, more than 65% of which appear only once. This record belongs to a study of cytomegalovirus exposure and HLA in healthy donors. General observations from the study: In vitro checks showed that three CMV-associated chains really do target CMV antigens.

Though probably carrying unrecorded immune exposures, donors were nominally healthy at sampling. Sequenced input: PBMCs. This sequence originates from a woman younger than 30 in good health and CMV-seronegative.

CDR3 sequence reads: CASSQETQRPTDTQYF. The CDR3 bases are TGCGCCAGCAGCCAAGAGACCCAGCGGCCCACAGATACGCAGTATTTT. The chain employs TRBV4-1 and TRBJ2-3; maybe TRBD2 (5 bases). Germline loops: CDR1 MGHRA, CDR2 YSYEKL. This CDR3 spans 16 amino acids. V lost 0 bases and J lost 2, with 12 bases in between.